Following are 14 T cell receptor beta chains from one sample sequenced in a study of cytomegalovirus exposure and HLA in healthy donors. 60 Vbeta and 13 Jbeta primers were used in PCR. Generated by immunoSEQ multiplex PCR, the TCRdb table keeps only in-frame clones and is missing some. The repertoire holds 65,000 to 70,000 clones, with roughly 72% as singletons. Sequencing used PBMCs. The receptors derive from a man aged 50-59 years in good health and CMV-seronegative.

The chain employs TRBV19 and TRBJ1-1; D perhaps matches TRBD1 (5 bases). The V gene lost 6 bases and the J gene lost 5 bases, with 22 bases spanning the gap. The V gene's germline CDR1 is LNHDA and CDR2 SQIVND (reference sequence). This CDR3 is built from 16 residues. CDR3 residues: CASRAENRGSWTEAFF. In DNA form, the CDR3 reads TGTGCCAGTAGGGCTGAGAATCGGGGGTCATGGACTGAAGCTTTCTTT.

This rearrangement joins TRBV7-3 to TRBJ1-1; D remains unclear. The CDR3 is 13 amino acids. V lost 8 bases and J lost 3, with 13 bases in between. The V gene's germline CDR1 is SGHTA and CDR2 FQGTGA. The CDR3 region is CASGRRGDTEAFF. The CDR3 DNA reads as TGTGCCAGCGGTCGGCGGGGAGACACTGAAGCTTTCTTT.

The V gene is TRBV7-9, the J gene TRBJ1-2, with 8 bases identical to TRBD1. Per the germline V gene, CDR1 is SEHNR and CDR2 is FQNEAQ (reference sequence). The CDR3 contains 14 residues. The V and J ends lost 5 bases and 4 bases, in that order; junction bases with no gene match: 6. The CDR3 DNA reads TGTGCCAGCAGCCCCAGGACAGGGTTCTATGGCTACACCTTC. This encodes CASSPRTGFYGYTF.

In DNA form, the CDR3 reads TGTGCCAGCAATCCAGGACTCAAGGATTCACCCCTCCACTTT. Its translation: CASNPGLKDSPLHF. This chain connects TRBV6-1 to TRBJ1-6; unclear D gene. CDR3 length: 14 amino acids. Deletions cut 7 bases from V and 8 bases from J, with 15 bases between. Germline lookup yields CDR1 MNHNS and CDR2 SASEGT.

The chain has TRBV7-9 and TRBJ1-1, with TRBD1 matching 7 bases. The CDR3 is made up of 14 amino acids. Trimming at V came to 1 base and at J to 7 bases, leaving 6 bases not matched to a gene. CDR1 is SEHNR, CDR2 FQNEAQ, per germline (reference sequence). Written as DNA, the CDR3 is TGTGCCAGCAGCTTAGGGCGGGACAGAAGTGAAGCTTTCTTT. Translated, it gives CASSLGRDRSEAFF.

As to this clone: One end of the junction fails to match germline, which may point to a read error. At the DNA level, this CDR3 is encoded by other sequences in the same sample as well. This sequence joins TRBV30 and TRBJ2-7, with D uncertain. CDR1 is GTSNPN, CDR2 SVGIG, per germline (reference sequence). There are 11 residues in the CDR3. For the CDR3, the DNA is TGTGCTTGGAGTGTACTCGACGAGCAGTACTTC. Its translation: CAWSVLDEQYF.

The genes are TRBV29-1 and TRBJ1-2, with D possibly TRBD1 on 5 matching bases. Looked up from germline, CDR1 is SQVTM and CDR2 is ANQGSEA. The CDR3 runs 12 residues. The V gene lost 3 bases and the J gene lost 8 bases, with 13 bases spanning the gap. The DNA for the CDR3 is TGCAGCGTTGAGGGGGGAGTTGAGGGCTACACCTTC. It codes for CSVEGGVEGYTF.

The rearrangement joins TRBV6-1 to TRBJ2-7; D may be TRBD1 (5 bases). The CDR3 sequence is 13 residues long. The V and J ends lost 8 bases and 2 bases respectively, with 13 bases between them. Germline V lookup: CDR1 MNHNS, CDR2 SASEGT. The CDR3 protein is CASLQGLAYEQYF. The CDR3 DNA reads as TGTGCCAGCCTTCAGGGTTTAGCCTACGAGCAGTACTTC.

This clone was observed a few times. CDR3 sequence reads: CASSLLAGGYNEQFF. The CDR3 bases are TGCGCCAGCAGTCTCCTAGCGGGGGGTTACAATGAGCAGTTCTTC. The chain links TRBV10-2 to TRBJ2-1; 11 positions agree with TRBD2. This CDR3 spans 15 amino acids. The trim removed 5 bases at V and 4 bases at J, leaving 4 bases unmatched. The germline gives CDR1 WSHSY, CDR2 SAAADI.

The rearrangement uses TRBV7-2 and TRBJ2-1; 8 bases line up with TRBD1. This CDR3 has 15 amino acids. Trimming cost V 6 bases and J 1 base; bases outside gene matches: 5. CDR1 and CDR2 (germline): SGHTA, FQGNSA. CDR3 in amino acids: CASRPRQGSYNEQFF. DNA of the CDR3: TGTGCCAGCAGACCTAGACAGGGGTCCTACAATGAGCAGTTCTTC.

The chain couples TRBV5-4 to TRBJ2-7; TRBD1 might be the D (6 bases). The CDR3 has 15 residues. Trimming removed 3 bases at V and 2 bases at J, with 15 bases between. From germline, CDR1 is SGHNT and CDR2 YYREEE (reference sequence). The CDR3 region has the DNA TGTGCCAGCAGCTATCGTACAGGGAATCCCTACGAGCAGTACTTC. Translating gives CASSYRTGNPYEQYF.

This clone was seen a few times. V and J are TRBV6-5 and TRBJ1-1; D unresolved. The CDR3 loop spans 15 amino acids. The V end lost 0 bases, the J end lost 1 base, and 9 bases lay between the germline ends. In germline, CDR1 is MNHEY, CDR2 SVGAGI. CDR3 residues: CASSYSRNRNTEAFF. The CDR3 DNA sequence: TGTGCCAGCAGTTACTCGAGAAACAGGAACACTGAAGCTTTCTTT.

This sequence joins TRBV6-4 and TRBJ1-3, with D perhaps matching TRBD1 (5 bases). Germline assignment: CDR1 MRHNA and CDR2 SNTAGT. This CDR3 spans 14 amino acids. V lost 5 bases and J lost 9, with 17 bases in between. The DNA of the CDR3 is TGTGCCAGCAGTCCTGGGACGGGAGGGAGCACCATATATTTT. Translated, it gives CASSPGTGGSTIYF.

A word on this clone: At one end the junction does not follow the germline gene, possibly because of a read error. The chain is built from TRBV5-6 and TRBJ1-1, with TRBD1 identical over 8 bases. Germline lookup yields CDR1 SGHDT and CDR2 YYEEEE. CDR3 size: 13 residues. CDR3 DNA: TGTGCCAGCAGCCGGGACAGGTGGGACTATCTTATATTT. It specifies CASSRDRWDYLIF.